This T cell receptor (beta chain) derives from a study of blood T cell repertoires in COVID-19. The cohort comprised adults aged about 18 to 100 years residing in some 24 US areas. Data came from immunoSEQ multiplex PCR; TCRdb stores just in-frame clones and leaves some out. This table holds 200,000 or so clones, around 87% found once. This TCR was recovered from a woman younger than 30 in a cohort exposed to, infected with or recovered from COVID-19 (not recorded which). Sequences were obtained from PBMCs or T cells enriched from blood (not recorded which).

The chain's CDR3 is CASSPGANNSPLHF. CDR3 coding DNA: TGTGCCAGCAGTCCAGGGGCCAATAATTCACCCCTCCACTTT. The chain combines TRBV27 with TRBJ1-6; D possibly corresponds to TRBD1 (6 bases). From germline, CDR1 is MNHEY and CDR2 SMNVEV (reference sequence). This CDR3 has 14 residues. V was cut by 5 bases and J by 5 bases, with 10 bases left in between.